Here is one T cell receptor beta chain with its context. Its target is unknown. Trimming cost V 3 bases and J 5 bases, with 14 bases left between them. The CDR3 length is 14 residues. Then a second PCR, running roughly 7 to 11 cycles, was carried out with a sample-barcoded 5' primer and a J-beta primer mix. Each cDNA molecule was tagged by a template-switch adaptor with 12 random nucleotides. TCRdb reanalysed the 5' RACE reads using MiXCR and keeps one entry per CDR3 protein. The data show about 640,000 distinct CDR3 sequences, roughly 58% seen once. Per individual sample, total RNA of at least 5.5 micrograms was extracted. The sample is drawn from a study of blood T cells in healthy people across ages. Findings of the study overall: CMV infection status of these donors was not known. There were more naive CD4+ cells and higher diversity in long-lived donors than in aged donors.

This TCR derives from a man between 60 and 75 years old in good health. What was sequenced was blood. J is TRBJ2-7 and V is TRBV12-3 or TRBV12-4, with D perhaps matching TRBD1 (5 bases). The CDR3 nucleotides are TGTGCCAGCAGTTTTTTCCTGGGGCTAAACGAGCAGTACTTC. Its translation is CASSFFLGLNEQYF.